Presented here are 21 T cell receptor beta chains from one specimen sequenced in a study of T-cell memory formation after mild COVID-19. TCRdb processed the 5' RACE reads anew with MiXCR; each CDR3 protein has one entry. The sample lists some 300,000 distinct CDR3 sequences, 20% to 25% seen once, with 20% to 25% in the top ten. Material: PBMCs or a T cell subset sorted from them (not recorded which). These receptor sequences come from a man aged 18 to 29 who had mild COVID-19 (a few samples of this study predate the infection). Cell type and time point are not known.

This clonotype was recorded a few times. The rearrangement joins TRBV19 to TRBJ2-7, with 7 nucleotides matching TRBD2. V was pared by 9 bases and J by 4 bases, with 15 bases of the junction left unmatched. This CDR3 spans 15 amino acids. CDR1 is LNHDA and CDR2 is SQIVND in the germline V gene (reference sequence). The CDR3 loop is CASSWGTTVPYEQYF. The CDR3 DNA sequence: TGTGCCAGCAGTTGGGGGACTACCGTTCCGTACGAGCAGTACTTC.

A few counts support this clonotype. The CDR3 coding sequence is TGTGCCAGCAGTGAGGCTAGCGGGGGCCCATTCATTTACAATGAGCAGTTCTTC. Translated: CASSEASGGPFIYNEQFF. The gene calls are TRBV6-1 and TRBJ2-1; 10 positions agree with TRBD2. The CDR3 runs to 18 residues. Germline V lookup: CDR1 MNHNS, CDR2 SASEGT. The V gene end was trimmed by 3 bases and the J gene end by 4 bases; junction bases not matched to a gene: 12.

The rearrangement links TRBV29-1 to TRBJ1-2; 9 bases line up with TRBD1. The trim removed 3 bases at V and 7 bases at J, leaving 9 bases unmatched. CDR3 length equals 14 residues. CDR1 and CDR2 from the germline V gene are SQVTM and ANQGSEA. The CDR3 nucleotides read TGCAGCGTTGAGTTAACGGGGACAGGGAGTGGCTACACCTTC. Residues: CSVELTGTGSGYTF.

The rearrangement uses TRBV24-1 and TRBJ2-3; D might be TRBD2 (6 bases). Germline-derived CDR1 and CDR2 are KGHDR and SFDVKD. V gave up 9 bases and J gave up 5 bases, with 14 bases separating them. The CDR3 spans 13 residues. CDR3 region: CATGRAGQDTQYF. The CDR3, as DNA: TGTGCCACCGGGCGCGCGGGGCAAGATACGCAGTATTTT.

Here the CDR3 reads CASSYGGGSNEKLFF. As DNA, the CDR3 is TGTGCCAGCAGTTACGGAGGGGGCTCTAATGAAAAACTGTTTTTT. The chain combines TRBV6-5 with TRBJ1-4, with TRBD1 matching 7 bases. Trimming removed 2 bases from V and 3 bases from J; junction bases left unmatched: 3. CDR1 is MNHEY and CDR2 is SVGAGI in the germline V gene. This CDR3 region has 15 residues.

The chain employs TRBV15 and TRBJ1-5; D is perhaps TRBD1 (6 bases). There are 15 residues in the CDR3. V lost 5 bases, J lost 7 bases, and 18 bases lay in between. Germline V lookup: CDR1 LNHNV, CDR2 YYDKDF (reference sequence). The CDR3 protein is CATSQGLTLAQPQHF. CDR3 DNA sequence: TGTGCCACCAGCCAGGGGCTGACCCTTGCCCAGCCCCAGCATTTT.

This clonotype has just a few counts. This sequence joins TRBV11-1 and TRBJ2-1, with TRBD1 identical over 9 bases. Germline V gene sequence: CDR1 SGHAT, CDR2 FQDESV (reference sequence). The CDR3 has 14 residues. The V and J ends lost 4 bases and 7 bases, in that order; junction bases with no gene match: 5. CDR3 DNA sequence: TGTGCCAGCAGCTCCGACAGGGGGAGTAATGAGCAGTTCTTC. Translation: CASSSDRGSNEQFF.

Only a few counts were recorded for this clonotype. CDR3 sequence: CASRLAGARGEQYF. In nucleotides, the CDR3 is TGTGCCAGCAGACTAGCGGGGGCGCGGGGGGAGCAGTACTTC. This chain uses TRBV7-2 with TRBJ2-7; TRBD2 matches at 11 bases. With V trimmed by 6 bases and J by 7 bases, 8 bases remained unmatched. This CDR3 has 14 residues. Germline V CDR1 and CDR2: SGHTA, FQGNSA.

The chain couples TRBV28 to TRBJ2-1; TRBD2 matches at 8 bases. With V trimmed by 7 bases and J by 3 bases, 8 bases remained unmatched. The CDR3 totals 15 residues. Germline CDR1 and CDR2: MDHEN and SYDVKM. The CDR3 spells CASTWGSGGYNEQFF. The CDR3 DNA reads as TGTGCCAGCACCTGGGGCAGCGGGGGCTACAATGAGCAGTTCTTC.

This clonotype was observed a handful of times. Mismatch with germline at one junction end may stem from a read error. The chain employs TRBV7-7 and TRBJ2-1, with 8 bases matching TRBD2. The CDR3 contains 16 residues. Germline-derived CDR1 and CDR2 are SSHAT and FNYEAQ (reference sequence). The CDR3, as DNA: TGTGCTAGCAGCTTAGCGGGACACGGCTCCTACAATGAGCAGTTCTTC. Its translation: CASSLAGHGSYNEQFF. The full variable domain, with the rest looked up from reference TRBV7-7 and TRBJ2-1, is GAGVSQSPRYKVTKRGQDVTLRCDPISSHATLYWYQQALGQGPEFLTYFNYEAQPDKSGLPSDRFSAERPEGSISTLTIQRTEQRDSAMYRCASSLAGHGSYNEQFFGPGTRLTVL.

This CDR3 reads CASSLLGSSGAYTDTQYF. The CDR3 DNA follows: TGTGCCAGCAGTCTCCTCGGGTCTAGCGGGGCCTACACAGATACGCAGTATTTT. This chain joins TRBV6-2 or TRBV6-3 and TRBJ2-3, with TRBD2 matching 9 bases. The CDR3 covers 18 residues. The trim removed 5 bases at V and 2 bases at J, leaving 14 bases unmatched. Germline CDR1 MNHEY, CDR2 SVGEGT.

This clonotype was recorded at least ten times. The CDR3 here is CASGRASGGLPHEQFF. The DNA for the CDR3 is TGTGCCAGCGGTCGGGCTAGCGGGGGGCTTCCCCATGAGCAGTTCTTC. The chain has TRBV28 and TRBJ2-1; 11 bases map to TRBD2. Trimming cost V 8 bases and J 8 bases; bases outside gene matches: 14. Germline V gene sequence: CDR1 MDHEN, CDR2 SYDVKM. This CDR3 is built from 16 residues.

This sequence joins TRBV4-3 and TRBJ1-1, with unresolved D. From germline, CDR1 is LGHNA and CDR2 YSLEER. The CDR3 sequence is 16 residues long. Trimming took off 0 bases at V and 5 bases at J, with 16 bases between the two ends. CDR3 coding DNA: TGCGCCAGCAGCCAAGATGGGTGGGGATCTTCTACTGAAGCTTTCTTT. It specifies CASSQDGWGSSTEAFF.

The V and J genes are TRBV5-1 and TRBJ2-7; TRBD1 agrees at 8 bases. The CDR3 is 14 amino acids. V trimming: 0 bases; J trimming: 12 bases; junction bases outside the gene matches: 11. Germline V gives CDR1 SGHRS, CDR2 YFSETQ. The DNA of the CDR3 is TGCGCCAGCAGCTTGGGCAGGGGGCTTCCCGATCTGTACTTC. Its translation: CASSLGRGLPDLYF.

This sequence joins TRBV10-3 and TRBJ1-1; no clear D gene. Trimming took off 0 bases at V and 4 bases at J, with 9 bases between the two ends. CDR3 size: 14 residues. CDR1 is ENHRY, CDR2 SYGVKD, per germline. The CDR3 loop reads CAISESGFLTEAFF. The CDR3 nucleotides read TGTGCCATCAGTGAGTCCGGCTTTCTCACTGAAGCTTTCTTT.

V gene TRBV5-1 combines with J gene TRBJ2-5; 11 nucleotides line up with TRBD2. The length of the CDR3 is 16 residues. V lost 1 base and J lost 2; bases outside the gene matches: 4. Germline CDR1 and CDR2: SGHRS and YFSETQ. CDR3 DNA sequence: TGCGCCAGCAGCTTGAGTCTAGCGGGGGGTCAAGAGACCCAGTACTTC. It yields the protein CASSLSLAGGQETQYF. The whole variable domain, remainder taken from reference TRBV5-1 and TRBJ2-5, is KAGVTQTPRYLIKTRGQQVTLSCSPISGHRSVSWYQQTPGQGLQFLFEYFSETQRNKGNFPGRFSGRQFSNSRSEMNVSTLELGDSALYLCASSLSLAGGQETQYFGPGTRLLVL.

The chain employs TRBV20-1 and TRBJ2-1; D is undetermined. CDR1 is DFQATT, CDR2 SNEGSKA, per germline (reference sequence). The CDR3 is 15 amino acids. V was clipped by 0 bases and J by 0 bases, with 9 bases between them. CDR3 coding DNA: TGCAGTGCTAGAGATCACTCGAGCTCCTACAATGAGCAGTTCTTC. Translating it yields CSARDHSSSYNEQFF.

This clonotype has a handful of counts. CDR3 protein: CASSLTTGPPLHF. The CDR3 coding sequence is TGTGCCAGCAGTCTCACCACAGGGCCCCCCCTCCACTTT. V and J are TRBV7-2 and TRBJ1-6, with D possibly being TRBD1 (6 bases). CDR1 and CDR2 (germline): SGHTA, FQGNSA. Trimming left V 6 bases short and J 13 bases short, with 16 bases between. CDR3 length equals 13 residues.

This clonotype was seen only a few times. The chain uses TRBV6-5 and TRBJ1-1; D may be TRBD1 (6 bases). Per the germline V gene, CDR1 is MNHEY and CDR2 is SVGAGI. CDR3 size: 17 residues. V lost 6 bases to trimming and J lost 0 bases, with 20 bases between them. The CDR3 DNA reads TGTGCCAGCAGCCAGGTCGAGGGGGTCGGGATGAACACTGAAGCTTTCTTT. Residues: CASSQVEGVGMNTEAFF.

The CDR3 protein is CASSTGPSSTDTQYF. In nucleotides, the CDR3 is TGTGCCAGCTCGACCGGACCCAGTAGCACAGATACGCAGTATTTT. The gene calls are TRBV7-3 and TRBJ2-3; D gene uncertain. Germline V lookup: CDR1 SGHTA, CDR2 FQGTGA. The CDR3 extends over 15 amino acids. Trimming stripped 8 bases from V and 0 bases from J, with 15 bases between.

J is TRBJ2-3 and V is TRBV12-3 or TRBV12-4; D ambiguous. Deletions cut 1 base from V and 8 bases from J, with 10 bases between. This CDR3 is built from 13 residues. In DNA form, the CDR3 reads TGTGCCAGCAGTTTAGACCCCCTCGGTACGCAGTATTTT. This gives the protein CASSLDPLGTQYF.